This T cell receptor (beta chain) appears in the sequencing data of a study of cytomegalovirus exposure and HLA in healthy donors. A remark on this clone: Its matching antigen is unknown.

Study outcomes and limitations: TCR beta sequences reportedly predicted the HLA-A and HLA-B alleles of most subjects accurately. Looking again later, the authors saw that most CMV-associated TCR beta chains seemed HLA-restricted.

Vbeta (60) and Jbeta (13) primers were used in the PCR. Sequenced by immunoSEQ multiplex PCR; TCRdb stores in-frame clones only, minus some. The sample has 75,000 to 80,000 clones; under 80% are singletons. Sequences were obtained from PBMCs. This sequence originates from a male donor in good health and CMV-seropositive.

The DNA of the CDR3 is TGTGCCAGCAGCTCCACCTTAGCGGGAGGAACCGGGGAGCTGTTTTTT. It codes for CASSSTLAGGTGELFF. The chain is built from TRBV5-6 and TRBJ2-2; the match to TRBD2 covers 10 bases. V trimming: 3 bases; J trimming: 5 bases; junction bases outside the gene matches: 7. Germline values: CDR1 SGHDT, CDR2 YYEEEE. This CDR3 has 16 amino acids.